This T cell receptor beta chain was recorded in a study of technical replicates of blood from a few donors. TCRdb keeps only in-frame clones here, not all; method: immunoSEQ multiplex PCR. The sample includes tens of thousands of clones, roughly 92% of them seen just once. Trimming shortened V by 2 bases and J by 1 base, and 10 bases separated the two germline ends. Germline V gene data show CDR1 as SGHRS and CDR2 as YFSETQ. This CDR3 has 15 amino acids. The receptor was isolated from a human donor in good health. The chain uses TRBV5-1 and TRBJ2-1; perhaps TRBD1 as D (6 bases). The specimen was T cells isolated from PBMCs. CDR3 nucleotide sequence: TGCGCCAGCAGCTTAGGGGGAGTTTCCTACAATGAGCAGTTCTTC. Translating gives CASSLGGVSYNEQFF.